This record concerns one T cell receptor beta chain sequence. The sample belongs to a study of T cells in tuberculosis. Latent tuberculosis screening used tuberculin skin test and IGRA at entry. Method: immunoSEQ multiplex PCR; TCRdb's copy keeps in-frame clones and lacks some. The table includes roughly 30,000 clones, 91% detected once. CDR1 is LNHNV and CDR2 is YYDKDF in the germline V gene (reference sequence). This CDR3 contains 13 residues. The TCR was taken from a donor between 10 and 35 years old with latent tuberculosis or without tuberculosis infection. Sample: PBMCs. The chain employs TRBV15 and TRBJ2-3; the match to TRBD1 covers 9 bases. CDR3 DNA sequence: TGTGCAACCGTGGGACAGGGTGCAGATACGCAGTATTTT. Translating it yields CATVGQGADTQYF.